The subject of this entry is one T cell receptor beta chain. Germline values: CDR1 KGHSH, CDR2 LQKENI. V lost 4 bases to trimming and J lost 10 bases; unmatched junction nucleotides: 10. The CDR3 runs to 16 residues. The data are from a study of blood T cell repertoires in COVID-19. Overall study context: Sites across the United States, Italy and Spain contributed samples from acute and convalescent COVID-19.

Enrollees, about 18 to 90 years old, lived in approximately 25 US areas. Self-reported history from a screening survey and questionnaire set each donor's cohort. In the original workflow: Counts of nucleated cells, estimated from reference gene primer amplification, were obtained. The protocol was immunoSEQ multiplex PCR, while the TCRdb copy is restricted to in-frame clones and leaves out a portion. For V, J and clone size, that table is used; D and trimming come from the DNA. The sample shows about 440,000 clones, roughly 85% of them seen only once. Material for sequencing was PBMCs or T cells enriched from blood (not recorded which). The chain joins TRBV18 to TRBJ1-6, with 10 bases fitting TRBD1. This sequence originates from a woman between 18 and 30 years old with acute COVID-19. The CDR3 nucleotides are TGTGCCAGCTCACTAACCGGGACAGGGGAATACTCACCCCTCCACTTT. This sequence encodes CASSLTGTGEYSPLHF.